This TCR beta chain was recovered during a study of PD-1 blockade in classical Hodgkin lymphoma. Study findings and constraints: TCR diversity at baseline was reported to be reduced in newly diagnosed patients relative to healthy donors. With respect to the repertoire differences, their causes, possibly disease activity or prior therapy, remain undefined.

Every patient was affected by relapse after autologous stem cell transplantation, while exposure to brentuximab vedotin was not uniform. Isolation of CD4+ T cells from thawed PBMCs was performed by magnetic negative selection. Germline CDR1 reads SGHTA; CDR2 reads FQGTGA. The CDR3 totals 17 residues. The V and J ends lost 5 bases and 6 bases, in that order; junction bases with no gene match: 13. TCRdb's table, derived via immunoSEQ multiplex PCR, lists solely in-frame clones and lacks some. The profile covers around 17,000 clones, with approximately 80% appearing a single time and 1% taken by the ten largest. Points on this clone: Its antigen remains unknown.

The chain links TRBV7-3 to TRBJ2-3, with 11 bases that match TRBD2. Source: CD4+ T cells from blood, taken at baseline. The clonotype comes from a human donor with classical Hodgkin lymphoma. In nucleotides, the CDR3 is TGTGCCAGCAGCCCCCTGGGTAGCGGGGGGGCGTCTGATACGCAGTATTTT. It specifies CASSPLGSGGASDTQYF.